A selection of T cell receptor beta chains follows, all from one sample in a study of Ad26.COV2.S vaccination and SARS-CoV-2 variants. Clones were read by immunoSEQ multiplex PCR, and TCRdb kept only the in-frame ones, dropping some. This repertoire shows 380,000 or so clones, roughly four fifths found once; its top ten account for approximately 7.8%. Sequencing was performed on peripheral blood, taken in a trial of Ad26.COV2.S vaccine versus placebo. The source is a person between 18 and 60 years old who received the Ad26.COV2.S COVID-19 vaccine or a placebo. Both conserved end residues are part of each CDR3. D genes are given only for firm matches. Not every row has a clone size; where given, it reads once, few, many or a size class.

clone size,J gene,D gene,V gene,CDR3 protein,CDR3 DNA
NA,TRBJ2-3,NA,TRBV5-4,CASSLGLRGDTQYF,TGTGCCAGCAGCTTGGGACTTAGAGGAGATACGCAGTATTTT
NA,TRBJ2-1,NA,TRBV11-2,CASSSPAFSYNEQFF,TGTGCCAGCAGCAGTCCGGCGTTTTCCTACAATGAGCAGTTCTTC
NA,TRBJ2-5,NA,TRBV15,CATSRDPRMETQYF,TGTGCCACCAGCAGAGATCCCAGGATGGAGACCCAGTACTTC
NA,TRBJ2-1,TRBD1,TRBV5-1,CASSFWITGGNEQFF,TGCGCCAGCAGCTTTTGGATAACAGGGGGGAATGAGCAGTTCTTC
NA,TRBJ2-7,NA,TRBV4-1,CASSLLTEGVEQYF,TGCGCCAGCAGCCTCCTAACGGAGGGAGTCGAGCAGTACTTC
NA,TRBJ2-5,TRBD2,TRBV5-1,CASSLLGLAGGQETQYF,TGCGCCAGCAGCTTGTTGGGACTAGCGGGGGGGCAGGAGACCCAGTACTTC
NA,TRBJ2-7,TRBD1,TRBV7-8,CASSRTTGATYEQYF,TGTGCCAGCAGCCGGACGACAGGGGCTACCTACGAGCAGTACTTC
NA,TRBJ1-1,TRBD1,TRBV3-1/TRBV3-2,CASSQARGEGTEAFF,TGTGCCAGCAGCCAGGCCAGGGGGGAAGGCACTGAAGCTTTCTTT
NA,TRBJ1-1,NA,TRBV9,CASSRRQSMNTEAFF,TGTGCCAGCAGCAGAAGACAGTCCATGAACACTGAAGCTTTCTTT
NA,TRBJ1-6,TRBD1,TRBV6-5,CASRKTGQISPLHF,TGTGCCAGCAGGAAGACAGGGCAGATTTCACCCCTCCACTTT
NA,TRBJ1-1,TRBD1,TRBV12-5,CASGLSGTGGIFF,TGTGCTAGTGGTTTGTCCGGGACAGGGGGGATTTTCTTT
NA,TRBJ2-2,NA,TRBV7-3,CASSLFVGRELFF,TGTGCCAGCAGCTTATTCGTAGGGCGGGAGCTGTTTTTT
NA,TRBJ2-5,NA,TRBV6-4,CASSEQFGGETQYF,TGTGCCAGCAGCGAACAGTTCGGGGGAGAGACCCAGTACTTC
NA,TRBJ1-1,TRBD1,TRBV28,CASSSLTGVNTEAFF,TGTGCCAGCAGCTCCCTGACAGGGGTCAACACTGAAGCTTTCTTT
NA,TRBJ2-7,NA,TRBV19,CASSIASRGPEYF,TGTGCCAGTAGTATAGCCTCCAGGGGCCCAGAGTACTTC
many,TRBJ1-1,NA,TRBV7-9,CASSSGSGMNTEAFF,TGTGCCAGCAGCTCAGGGTCTGGCATGAACACTGAAGCTTTCTTT